The entry below describes one T cell receptor (beta chain). Its antigen is undetermined. The sample comes from a study of shared clonotypes between healthy human individuals. Across the whole study: Donors were two women and a few men aged 18 to 49.

This table comes from immunoSEQ multiplex PCR, and its TCRdb copy is limited to in-frame clones, with some not included. The sample carries nearly 1 million clones, roughly 72% recorded once. Overall study findings and caveats: Researchers found naive subsets generally carried larger estimated richness than memory subsets.

The V end lost 6 bases, the J end lost 7 bases, and 15 bases lay between the germline ends. The CDR3 covers 12 residues. Germline CDR1 is SQVTM and CDR2 is ANQGSEA. Sequenced material: memory CD4+ T cells sorted from blood. Subset: CD45RA-negative fraction. The rearrangement links TRBV29-1 to TRBJ1-1, with D possibly matching TRBD1 (6 bases). This sequence originates from a young man in good health. The CDR3 sequence is CSVGWGAGEAFF. The DNA of the CDR3 is TGCAGCGTAGGCTGGGGGGCGGGTGAAGCTTTCTTT.